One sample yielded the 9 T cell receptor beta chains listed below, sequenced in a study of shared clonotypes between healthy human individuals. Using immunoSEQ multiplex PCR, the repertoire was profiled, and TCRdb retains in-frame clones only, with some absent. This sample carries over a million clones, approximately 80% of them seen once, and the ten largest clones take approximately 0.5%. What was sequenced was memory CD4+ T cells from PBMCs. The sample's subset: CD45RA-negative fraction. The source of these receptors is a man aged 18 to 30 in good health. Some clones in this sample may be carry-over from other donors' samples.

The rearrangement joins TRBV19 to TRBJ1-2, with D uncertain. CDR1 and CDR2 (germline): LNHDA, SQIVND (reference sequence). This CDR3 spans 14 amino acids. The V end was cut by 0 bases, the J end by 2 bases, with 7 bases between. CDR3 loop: CASSIDGRNYGYTF. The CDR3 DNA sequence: TGTGCCAGTAGTATAGATGGACGGAACTATGGCTACACCTTC.

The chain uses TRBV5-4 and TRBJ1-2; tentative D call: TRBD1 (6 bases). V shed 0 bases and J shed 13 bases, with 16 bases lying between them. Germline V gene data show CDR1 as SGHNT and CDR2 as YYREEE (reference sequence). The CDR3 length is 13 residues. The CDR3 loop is CASSLGGRGRPTF. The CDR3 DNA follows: TGTGCCAGCAGCTTGGGGGGGCGTGGACGCCCCACCTTC.

CDR3 sequence reads: CASSLEGFYNEQFF. In DNA form, the CDR3 reads TGTGCCAGCAGCTTAGAAGGGTTCTACAATGAGCAGTTCTTC. This chain uses TRBV7-3 with TRBJ2-1, with D unresolved. Trimming cost V 2 bases and J 3 bases, with 8 bases left between them. This CDR3 is 14 amino acids long. Germline CDR1 is SGHTA and CDR2 is FQGTGA.

Written as DNA, the CDR3 is TGTGCCAGCAGTGCGCAGGGTAGGTCTAGCAATCAGCCCCAGCATTTT. It is translated as CASSAQGRSSNQPQHF. V usage is TRBV28 and J usage is TRBJ1-5, with D tentatively TRBD1 (5 bases). CDR3 length: 16 residues. Germline assignment: CDR1 MDHEN and CDR2 SYDVKM. Between the trimmed V and J ends, which lost 5 bases and 0 bases, there was a span of 14 bases.

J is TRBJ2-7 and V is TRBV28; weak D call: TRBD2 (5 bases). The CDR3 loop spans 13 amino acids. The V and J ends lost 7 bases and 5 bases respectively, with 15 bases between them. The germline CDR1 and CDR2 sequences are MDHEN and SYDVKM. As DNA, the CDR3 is TGTGCCAGCACCCCGAGGGTGTCCCACGAGCAGTACTTC. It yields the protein CASTPRVSHEQYF.

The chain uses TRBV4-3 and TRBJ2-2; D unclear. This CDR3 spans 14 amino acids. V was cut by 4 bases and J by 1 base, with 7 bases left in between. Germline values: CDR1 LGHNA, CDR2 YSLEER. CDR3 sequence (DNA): TGCGCCAGCAGCCCCTGGGAGAACACCGGGGAGCTGTTTTTT. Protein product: CASSPWENTGELFF.

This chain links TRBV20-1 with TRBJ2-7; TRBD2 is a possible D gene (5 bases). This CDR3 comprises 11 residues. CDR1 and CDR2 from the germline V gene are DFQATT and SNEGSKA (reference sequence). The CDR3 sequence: CRAPRGYEQYF. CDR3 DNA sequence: TGCAGAGCCCCTCGGGGCTACGAGCAGTACTTC.

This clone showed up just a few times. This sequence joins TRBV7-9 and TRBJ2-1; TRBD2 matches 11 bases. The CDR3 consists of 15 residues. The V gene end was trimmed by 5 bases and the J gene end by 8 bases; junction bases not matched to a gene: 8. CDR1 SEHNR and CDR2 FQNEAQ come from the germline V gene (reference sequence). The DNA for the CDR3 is TGTGCCAGCAGCCAAGGCCTAGCGGGAGGAGATGAGCAGTTCTTC. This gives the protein CASSQGLAGGDEQFF. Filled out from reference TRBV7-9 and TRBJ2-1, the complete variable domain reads DTGVSQNPRHKITKRGQNVTFRCDPISEHNRLYWYRQTLGQGPEFLTYFQNEAQLEKSRLLSDRFSAERPKGSFSTLEIQRTEQGDSAMYLCASSQGLAGGDEQFFGPGTRLTVL.

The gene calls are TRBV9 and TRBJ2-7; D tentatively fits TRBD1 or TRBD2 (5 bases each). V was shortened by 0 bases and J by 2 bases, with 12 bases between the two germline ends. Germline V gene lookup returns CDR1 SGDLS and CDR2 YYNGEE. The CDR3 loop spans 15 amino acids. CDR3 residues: CASSVATGAPYEQYF. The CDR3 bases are TGTGCCAGCAGCGTAGCTACCGGGGCCCCCTACGAGCAGTACTTC.